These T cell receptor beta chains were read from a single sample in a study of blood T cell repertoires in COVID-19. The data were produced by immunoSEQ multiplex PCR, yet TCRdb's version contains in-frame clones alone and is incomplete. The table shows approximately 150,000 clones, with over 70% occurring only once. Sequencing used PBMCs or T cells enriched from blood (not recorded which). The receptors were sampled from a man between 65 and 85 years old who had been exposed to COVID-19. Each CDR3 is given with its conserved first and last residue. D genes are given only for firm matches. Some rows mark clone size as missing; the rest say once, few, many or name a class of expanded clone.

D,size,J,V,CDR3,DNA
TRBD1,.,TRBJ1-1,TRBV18,CASSPRTGGWDTEAFF,TGTGCCAGCTCACCGCGGACAGGGGGCTGGGACACTGAAGCTTTCTTT
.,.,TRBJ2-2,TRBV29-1,CSALTGMNTGELFF,TGCAGCGCCCTTACAGGGATGAACACCGGGGAGCTGTTTTTT
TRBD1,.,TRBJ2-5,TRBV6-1,CASSEWGQGARETQYF,TGTGCCAGCAGTGAATGGGGTCAGGGGGCTCGCGAGACCCAGTACTTC
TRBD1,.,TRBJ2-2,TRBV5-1,CASSSGGTGELFF,TGCGCCAGCAGCTCAGGGGGTACCGGGGAGCTGTTTTTT
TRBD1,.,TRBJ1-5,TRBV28,CASTFGGGPPGNQPQHF,TGTGCCAGCACATTCGGAGGGGGCCCGCCGGGTAACCAGCCCCAGCATTTT
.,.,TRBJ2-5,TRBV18,CASSRSKAGWQETQYF,TGTGCCAGCTCACGATCAAAGGCGGGGTGGCAAGAGACCCAGTACTTC
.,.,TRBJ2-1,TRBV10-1,CASSEQDNNEQFF,TGCGCCAGCAGTGAGCAGGATAACAATGAGCAGTTCTTC
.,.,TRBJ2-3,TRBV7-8,CASSLAGVGTDTQYF,TGTGCCAGCAGCTTAGCCGGGGTTGGCACAGATACGCAGTATTTT
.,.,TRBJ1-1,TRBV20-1,CSARNINEAFF,TGCAGTGCCAGGAATATCAATGAAGCTTTCTTT
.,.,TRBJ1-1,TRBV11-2,CASSPQRGRTEAFF,TGTGCCAGCAGCCCCCAGCGAGGGAGGACTGAAGCTTTCTTT
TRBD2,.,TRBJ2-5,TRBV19,CASSMGGTNQETQYF,TGTGCCAGTAGTATGGGGGGGACCAACCAAGAGACCCAGTACTTC
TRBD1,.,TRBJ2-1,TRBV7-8,CASSPREGAGYEQFF,TGTGCCAGCAGCCCTCGTGAGGGGGCTGGATATGAGCAGTTCTTC
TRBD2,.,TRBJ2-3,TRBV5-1,CASSQRTSGANTDTQYF,TGCGCCAGCAGCCAGAGGACTAGCGGGGCCAATACAGATACGCAGTATTTT
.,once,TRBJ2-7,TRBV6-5,CASSYRERVYEQYF,TGTGCCAGCAGTTATCGGGAGCGGGTCTACGAGCAGTACTTC
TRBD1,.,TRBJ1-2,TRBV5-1,CASSSLPGQGKDGYTF,TGCGCCAGCAGCTCCCTTCCGGGACAGGGGAAAGATGGCTACACCTTC
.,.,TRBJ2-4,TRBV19,CASSSDSLAKNIQYF,TGTGCCAGTAGTAGTGACAGCTTAGCCAAAAACATTCAGTACTTC
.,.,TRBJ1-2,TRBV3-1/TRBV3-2,CASSQGYYGYTF,TGTGCCAGCAGCCAAGGTTATTATGGCTACACCTTC
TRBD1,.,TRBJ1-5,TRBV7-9,CASSFGTGTSGPQHF,TGTGCCAGCAGCTTCGGGACAGGTACAAGCGGGCCCCAGCATTTT
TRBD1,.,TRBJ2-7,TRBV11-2,CASSLDRGPYEQYF,TGTGCCAGCAGCTTGGACAGGGGTCCATACGAGCAGTACTTC
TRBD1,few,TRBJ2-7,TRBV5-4,CASSFRDRGHEQYF,TGTGCCAGCAGTTTCCGGGACAGGGGGCACGAGCAGTACTTC